This is a list of T cell receptor beta chains from one sample in a study of monozygotic twins with cystic fibrosis. The repertoire was sequenced with immunoSEQ multiplex PCR; TCRdb's copy has only in-frame clones and lacks some. The repertoire has about 23,000 clones, 95% to 98% of them found once; the top ten carry about 0.15%. What was sequenced was blood. The receptors here all came from a girl aged 5 to 17 with cystic fibrosis. Both conserved end residues are part of each CDR3. A D gene is named only where the DNA matches it firmly. For some rows the clone size is stated as once, few or many, or as a class when expanded; others skip it.

cdr3_aa | cdr3_nt | d_call | j_call | v_call | clone_size
CASSLLENTEAFF | TGTGCCAGCAGCCTCCTCGAGAACACTGAAGCTTTCTTT | - | TRBJ1-1 | TRBV6-6 | -
CASSLRDTVNTEAFF | TGTGCCAGCAGCTTAAGGGATACGGTGAACACTGAAGCTTTCTTT | - | TRBJ1-1 | TRBV7-8 | -
CASGLMGGTEAFF | TGTGCTAGTGGTTTGATGGGGGGCACTGAAGCTTTCTTT | - | TRBJ1-1 | TRBV12-5 | few
CASNQIGGQETQYF | TGTGCCAGCAACCAGATCGGGGGCCAAGAGACCCAGTACTTC | - | TRBJ2-5 | TRBV2 | -
CASSFRDSRAEHGRYEQFF | TGTGCCAGCAGCTTTCGCGACAGCCGTGCGGAGCATGGGAGGTATGAGCAGTTCTTC | - | TRBJ2-1 | TRBV7-2 | -
CASVGAGKPDTQYF | TGTGCCAGCGTAGGAGCGGGAAAACCAGATACGCAGTATTTT | TRBD2 | TRBJ2-3 | TRBV6-6 | -
CASSLALGQRGNTEAFF | TGCGCCAGCAGCTTGGCTTTGGGGCAACGGGGGAACACTGAAGCTTTCTTT | - | TRBJ1-1 | TRBV5-1 | -
CASSILSGGESDTQYF | TGTGCCAGTAGTATCCTGTCAGGGGGCGAATCAGATACGCAGTATTTT | TRBD1 | TRBJ2-3 | TRBV19 | -
CASSLGLAHTGELFF | TGTGCCAGCAGCCTAGGACTAGCCCACACCGGGGAGCTGTTTTTT | TRBD2 | TRBJ2-2 | TRBV5-6 | few
CASSRGPKNTEAFF | TGTGCCAGCAGTCGCGGACCGAAGAACACTGAAGCTTTCTTT | - | TRBJ1-1 | TRBV27 | -
CASSPTGIHEQYF | TGTGCCAGCAGCCCCACAGGGATCCACGAGCAGTACTTC | - | TRBJ2-7 | TRBV7-2 | -
CSVALRTGYTEAFF | TGCAGCGTTGCCCTCCGGACAGGGTACACTGAAGCTTTCTTT | TRBD1 | TRBJ1-1 | TRBV29-1 | few
CSVGSDSNQPQHF | TGCAGCGTTGGTTCCGATAGCAATCAGCCCCAGCATTTT | - | TRBJ1-5 | TRBV29-1 | once
CATSRPGEVDGETQYF | TGTGCCACCAGCCGTCCAGGGGAAGTAGACGGAGAGACCCAGTACTTC | - | TRBJ2-5 | TRBV15 | -
CAWSSTRLAFAYEQYF | TGTGCCTGGAGTTCCACACGACTAGCGTTCGCCTACGAGCAGTACTTC | TRBD2 | TRBJ2-7 | TRBV30 | -
CASSPLVKSYTDTQYF | TGCGCCAGCAGTCCTCTGGTGAAATCATACACAGATACGCAGTATTTT | - | TRBJ2-3 | TRBV4-1 | -
CASSVTFGNTEAFF | TGTGCCAGCAGCGTGACGTTTGGAAACACTGAAGCTTTCTTT | - | TRBJ1-1 | TRBV9 | -
CASSLTLLVRYGYTF | TGTGCCAGTAGTCTCACGCTCTTGGTACGCTATGGCTACACCTTC | - | TRBJ1-2 | TRBV19 | -
CASSSRTRHDNEQFF | TGTGCCAGCTCATCCCGGACTAGACACGACAATGAGCAGTTCTTC | TRBD2 | TRBJ2-1 | TRBV18 | -
CASSLGQGDKNIQYF | TGCGCCAGCAGCTTGGGACAGGGTGACAAAAACATTCAGTACTTC | TRBD1 | TRBJ2-4 | TRBV5-1 | -
CASSFVRGTEAFF | TGTGCCAGCAGCTTCGTTCGGGGCACTGAAGCTTTCTTT | - | TRBJ1-1 | TRBV7-2 | -
CASSSGTSGKYTGELFF | TGTGCCAGCAGCTCCGGGACTAGCGGAAAGTACACCGGGGAGCTGTTTTTT | TRBD2 | TRBJ2-2 | TRBV5-6 | -
CASSHRGRVNEQFF | TGCGCCAGCAGTCACAGGGGGCGCGTGAATGAGCAGTTCTTC | TRBD1 | TRBJ2-1 | TRBV23-1 | -
CASSSGHRSTGELFF | TGTGCCAGCAGTTCGGGACACAGAAGCACCGGGGAGCTGTTTTTT | - | TRBJ2-2 | TRBV6-6 | -
CASSLAGTGQGGELFF | TGTGCCAGCAGTTTAGCGGGGACAGGGCAAGGCGGGGAGCTGTTTTTT | TRBD1 | TRBJ2-2 | TRBV28 | -
CASSQVWVAVGGTDTQYF | TGCGCCAGCAGCCAGGTTTGGGTAGCGGTGGGGGGCACAGATACGCAGTATTTT | - | TRBJ2-3 | TRBV4-3 | -
CASSFYGDTQYF | TGTGCCAGCAGCTTCTACGGAGATACGCAGTATTTT | - | TRBJ2-3 | TRBV11-2 | -
CASSLGASKGYTF | TGTGCCAGCAGCCTTGGCGCGTCTAAAGGCTACACCTTC | - | TRBJ1-2 | TRBV28 | -
CASSRGQGLANTGELFF | TGTGCCAGTAGTCGGGGACAGGGGCTCGCGAACACCGGGGAGCTGTTTTTT | TRBD1 | TRBJ2-2 | TRBV19 | -
CASSFGQSIYGYTF | TGTGCCAGCAGCTTCGGACAGTCTATTTATGGCTACACCTTC | - | TRBJ1-2 | TRBV5-8 | -